Included here is one T cell receptor (beta chain) sequence, with context. Its antigen is as yet unknown. CDR1 is SGHRS, CDR2 YFSETQ, per germline. The CDR3 loop spans 12 amino acids. V dropped 4 bases and J dropped 5 bases, with 10 bases sitting between them. The entry originates in a study of regulatory T cells in long-lasting Graves disease. Libraries of TCR beta came from iRepertoire HTBI primers plus Arm-PCR of CDR3 regions. TCRdb analysed the multiplex PCR reads with MiXCR anew, one entry per CDR3 protein. The sample holds a few hundred thousand distinct CDR3 sequences, about 25% seen once. Regarding the study as a whole: It was in persistent disease that TRBV28, TRBJ1-2 and TRBJ2-5 were favored. Possibly, accuracy suffered from the small sample size. Persistent Graves' patients showed a TCR diversity that was lower than that of newly diagnosed ones.

As for time point: persistent/refractory GD, antithyroid drugs over 5 years with positive TRAb. Preparation of the TCR library used RNA extracted from PBMCs. EDTA tubes collected roughly 10 milliliters of peripheral blood. The rearrangement uses TRBV5-1 and TRBJ2-7; no reliable D call. Material: peripheral blood mononuclear cells (PBMCs), obtained when the disease was refractory, from a patient treated with antithyroid drugs. The origin of this receptor is a female donor with Graves disease. CDR3 amino acids: CASSQEGDEQYF. The CDR3 coding sequence is TGCGCCAGCAGCCAGGAAGGTGACGAGCAGTACTTC.